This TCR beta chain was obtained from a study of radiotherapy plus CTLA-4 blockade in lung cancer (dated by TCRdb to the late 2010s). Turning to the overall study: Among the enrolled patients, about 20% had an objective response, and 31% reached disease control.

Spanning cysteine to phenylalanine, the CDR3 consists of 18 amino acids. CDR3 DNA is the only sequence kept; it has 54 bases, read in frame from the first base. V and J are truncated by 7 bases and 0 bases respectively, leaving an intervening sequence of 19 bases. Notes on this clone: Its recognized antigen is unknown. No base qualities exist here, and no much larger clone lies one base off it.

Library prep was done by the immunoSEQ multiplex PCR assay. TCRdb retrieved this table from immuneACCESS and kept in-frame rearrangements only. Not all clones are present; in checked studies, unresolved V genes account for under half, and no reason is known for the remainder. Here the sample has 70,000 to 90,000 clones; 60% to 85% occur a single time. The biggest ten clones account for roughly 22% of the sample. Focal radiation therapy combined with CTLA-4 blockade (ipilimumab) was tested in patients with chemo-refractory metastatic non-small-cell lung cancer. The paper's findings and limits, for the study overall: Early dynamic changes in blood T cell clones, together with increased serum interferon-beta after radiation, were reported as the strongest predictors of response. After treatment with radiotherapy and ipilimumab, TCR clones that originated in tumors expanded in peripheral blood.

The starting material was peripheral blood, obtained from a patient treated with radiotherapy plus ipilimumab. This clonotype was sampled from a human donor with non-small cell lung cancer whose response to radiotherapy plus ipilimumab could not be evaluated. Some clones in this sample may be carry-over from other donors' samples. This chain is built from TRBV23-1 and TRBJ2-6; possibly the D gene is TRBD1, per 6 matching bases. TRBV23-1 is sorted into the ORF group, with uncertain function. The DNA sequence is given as TGCGCCAGCAACCTCCGGGACACAAAAGACTCTGGGGCCAACGTCCTGACTTTC. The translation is CASNLRDTKDSGANVLTF.